This record covers a single TCR beta chain. Its antigen remains unidentified. CDR1 is SGHTA and CDR2 is FQGTGA in the germline V gene. V was pared by 5 bases and J by 5 bases, with 21 bases between. The CDR3 totals 16 residues. These data originate in a study of OX40 agonist ivuxolimab in advanced cancers. Produced via immunoSEQ multiplex PCR; TCRdb's table is partial and in-frame only. This table holds about 130,000 clones, roughly 92% found once. Findings of the study overall: Partial responders receiving 0.1-3.0 mg/kg showed among the lowest clonal expansion.

The V and J genes are TRBV7-3 and TRBJ1-2; TRBD1 might be the D (6 bases). The sequence was collected from an adult with an advanced solid tumor such as melanoma, head and neck, liver or kidney cancer. Sequencing used CD4+ or CD8+ T cells sorted from blood, obtained in a trial of the OX40 agonist ivuxolimab. CDR3 loop: CASSPGGGGNLYGYTF. Written as DNA, the CDR3 is TGTGCCAGCAGCCCCGGAGGGGGGGGCAATCTTTATGGCTACACCTTC.